This T cell receptor beta chain was recorded in a study of cytomegalovirus exposure and HLA in healthy donors. Study-level findings and limits: Reports indicated that the classifier achieved high specificity and sensitivity in diagnosing cytomegalovirus status. Clonal expansion, a later analysis showed, was greater in HLA-associated TCR beta chains than in equally common others.

Regarding this clone: What it recognizes is unknown.

The CDR3 consists of 12 residues. Germline CDR1 reads SQVTM; CDR2 reads ANQGSEA. Trimming took off 6 bases at V and 1 base at J, with 7 bases between the two ends. Both 60 Vbeta primers and 13 Jbeta primers went into the PCR. Sequencing was performed with immunoSEQ multiplex PCR; in TCRdb, only in-frame clones are kept and a portion is missing. The table includes fewer than 130,000 clones, 65% to 80% detected once. The rearrangement links TRBV29-1 to TRBJ1-3; no definite D call. The TCR was taken from a man aged 25-40 years in good health and CMV-seropositive. The sequenced sample consisted of PBMCs. For the CDR3, the DNA is TGCAGCGTGCGGGAGTCTGGAAACACCATATATTTT. Protein product: CSVRESGNTIYF.